This entry lists 14 T cell receptor beta chains sequenced from one sample in a study of T and B cells in COVID-19 patients. TRB rearrangements were amplified by multiplex PCR with BIOMED2 TRB-A/B primers. TCRdb used MiXCR to reprocess the multiplex PCR reads, holding one entry per CDR3 protein. The repertoire holds some 14,000 distinct CDR3 sequences, with 25% to 30% as singletons. From blood, 250-500 ng of genomic DNA served as TRB template. The sequenced material came from blood. Source of these receptors: a human donor who had recovered from COVID-19.

By sample share, this clonotype is medium-sized. V is TRBV19 and J is TRBJ1-5; tentative D call: TRBD1 (5 bases). V was trimmed by 4 bases and J by 2 bases, leaving 33 bases between them. Germline values: CDR1 LNHDA, CDR2 SQIVND (reference sequence). CDR3 size: 22 residues. CDR3 sequence reads: CASSTTLYDNIDGHFGNQPQHF. CDR3 DNA: TGTGCCAGTAGTACAACCCTCTACGACAACATTGATGGACATTTCGGCAATCAGCCCCAGCATTTT.

This clonotype is classed as medium-sized. The rearrangement uses TRBV29-1 and TRBJ2-7, with no clear D. V dropped 5 bases and J dropped 6 bases, with 11 bases sitting between them. The germline V gene has CDR1 SQVTM and CDR2 ANQGSEA. This CDR3 is 11 amino acids long. The CDR3 is CSVTVQVEQYF. For the CDR3, the DNA is TGCAGCGTTACCGTCCAGGTCGAGCAGTACTTC.

This sequence joins TRBV7-2 and TRBJ2-2; the match to TRBD1 covers 8 bases. CDR1 and CDR2 (germline): SGHTA, FQGNSA. This CDR3 spans 14 amino acids. The ends lost 5 bases at V and 5 bases at J; junction bases unmatched: 4. The CDR3 DNA reads as TGTGCCAGCAGCCACCGGGACAGGACCGGGGAGCTGTTTTTT. It encodes CASSHRDRTGELFF. The whole variable domain, filled in from reference TRBV7-2 and TRBJ2-2, reads GAGVSQSPSNKVTEKGKDVELRCDPISGHTALYWYRQSLGQGLEFLIYFQGNSAPDKSGLPSDRFSAERTGGSVSTLTIQRTQQEDSAVYLCASSHRDRTGELFFGEGSRLTVL.

The V and J genes are TRBV27 and TRBJ1-1, with 10 bases aligning to TRBD1. After removal of 3 bases from V and 0 bases from J, the junction contained 7 bases not matched to a gene. The CDR3 consists of 17 residues. The germline V gene encodes CDR1 MNHEY and CDR2 SMNVEV (reference sequence). Here the CDR3 reads CASSLQGGQGMNTEAFF. Here the CDR3 DNA reads TGTGCCAGCAGTTTGCAGGGGGGACAGGGGATGAACACTGAAGCTTTCTTT.

At least ten counts were recorded for this clonotype. V is TRBV27 and J is TRBJ2-1, with no clear D. Deletions cut 8 bases from V and 3 bases from J, with 8 bases between. The germline gives CDR1 MNHEY, CDR2 SMNVEV (reference sequence). The CDR3 has 12 amino acids. The CDR3 nucleotides are TGTGCCAGCGGCCGCTTCTACAATGAGCAGTTCTTC. Its protein is CASGRFYNEQFF.

This clonotype has a count of ten or more. The chain has TRBV27 and TRBJ1-2; D gene unclear. V was cut by 2 bases and J by 0 bases, with 7 bases left in between. Per germline, CDR1 MNHEY and CDR2 SMNVEV (reference sequence). The CDR3 covers 14 residues. CDR3 bases: TGTGCCAGCAGTTTAGCAGCATCTAACTATGGCTACACCTTC. This sequence encodes CASSLAASNYGYTF.

Remarks on this clonotype: Germline and junction disagree at one end, which may indicate a read error. The chain is built from TRBV12-3 or TRBV12-4 and TRBJ1-5; D is ambiguous. The CDR3 sequence is 15 residues long. CDR3 amino acids: CAISPGPGGNQPQHF. The CDR3 DNA follows: TGTGCCATCAGTCCTGGCCCCGGCGGCAATCAGCCCCAGCATTTT.

Within the sample, this clonotype is medium-sized. V is TRBV19 and J is TRBJ1-2; D is unresolved. CDR3 length equals 13 residues. Trimming removed 6 bases from V and 6 bases from J, with 14 bases in between. Germline assignment: CDR1 LNHDA and CDR2 SQIVND (reference sequence). This chain's CDR3 is CASRQLDSDGYTF. The CDR3 nucleotides read TGTGCCAGTAGGCAACTCGACTCGGATGGCTACACCTTC.

Many counts were recorded for this clonotype. The rearrangement uses TRBV12-3 or TRBV12-4 and TRBJ2-5, with 14 bases aligning to TRBD2. This CDR3 has 20 amino acids. V was pared by 4 bases and J by 3 bases, with 16 bases of the junction left unmatched. CDR3 region: CASSSSPGLAGVGGEETQYF. The CDR3, as DNA: TGTGCCAGCAGTTCCTCCCCGGGACTAGCGGGAGTTGGGGGGGAAGAGACCCAGTACTTC.

This clonotype was counted at least ten times. The chain links TRBV11-2 to TRBJ2-3; TRBD1 aligns across 8 bases. The CDR3 is 15 residues long. Germline-derived CDR1 and CDR2 are SGHAT and FQNNGV. The V and J ends lost 1 base and 6 bases, in that order; junction bases with no gene match: 6. The CDR3 here is CASSLALTGGDTQYF. The CDR3 DNA reads TGTGCCAGCAGCTTAGCCCTTACAGGGGGGGATACGCAGTATTTT.

The gene calls are TRBV27 and TRBJ2-7; no clear D gene. The germline V gene encodes CDR1 MNHEY and CDR2 SMNVEV (reference sequence). The CDR3 has 14 residues. V lost 6 bases and J 3 bases, leaving 15 bases between the germline ends. This chain's CDR3 is CASSKHEFFYEQYF. CDR3 nucleotide sequence: TGTGCCAGCAGCAAACACGAATTTTTCTACGAGCAGTACTTC.

This chain links TRBV6-1 with TRBJ2-5, with D perhaps matching TRBD1 (6 bases). This CDR3 region has 12 residues. Germline V lookup: CDR1 MNHNS, CDR2 SASEGT. V lost 9 bases and J lost 3, with 11 bases in between. The CDR3 coding sequence is TGTGCCAGAACCGGGACAAAAGAGACCCAGTACTTC. It specifies CARTGTKETQYF.

In this sample, this clonotype is medium-sized (0.01 to 0.1%). The chain is built from TRBV15 and TRBJ2-3; D call uncertain. Germline assignment: CDR1 LNHNV and CDR2 YYDKDF (reference sequence). The V and J ends lost 4 bases and 2 bases respectively, with 10 bases between them. The CDR3 length is 14 residues. CDR3 DNA sequence: TGTGCCACCAGCATAGACCAGAACACAGATACGCAGTATTTT. It translates to CATSIDQNTDTQYF.

By proportion, this clonotype is medium-sized. The chain is built from TRBV29-1 and TRBJ2-2; D unresolved. The germline V and J ends were trimmed by 0 bases and 5 bases, with 10 bases remaining between them. The CDR3 length is 14 residues. The germline CDR1 and CDR2 sequences are SQVTM and ANQGSEA. CDR3 nucleotides: TGCAGCGTTGAAGAACTCGAGACAACCGGGGAGCTGTTTTTT. Its protein product is CSVEELETTGELFF.